This TCR beta chain was retrieved from a study of identifying expanded T cells in peripheral blood. The CDR3 spans 14 residues. The germline V gene has CDR1 MNHNS and CDR2 SASEGT. Trimming removed 8 bases from V and 8 bases from J; junction bases left unmatched: 8. Sequencing was performed with immunoSEQ multiplex PCR; in TCRdb, only in-frame clones are kept and a portion is missing. The sample holds 120,000 or so clones, more than 75% seen once. Material for sequencing was blood. The sequence was obtained from a person aged 18 to 75 in good health. The genes are TRBV6-1 and TRBJ2-1, with 11 bases aligning to TRBD1. CDR3 sequence reads: CASSGQGVLDEQFF. DNA for the CDR3: TGTGCCAGCTCGGGACAGGGGGTATTGGATGAGCAGTTCTTC.